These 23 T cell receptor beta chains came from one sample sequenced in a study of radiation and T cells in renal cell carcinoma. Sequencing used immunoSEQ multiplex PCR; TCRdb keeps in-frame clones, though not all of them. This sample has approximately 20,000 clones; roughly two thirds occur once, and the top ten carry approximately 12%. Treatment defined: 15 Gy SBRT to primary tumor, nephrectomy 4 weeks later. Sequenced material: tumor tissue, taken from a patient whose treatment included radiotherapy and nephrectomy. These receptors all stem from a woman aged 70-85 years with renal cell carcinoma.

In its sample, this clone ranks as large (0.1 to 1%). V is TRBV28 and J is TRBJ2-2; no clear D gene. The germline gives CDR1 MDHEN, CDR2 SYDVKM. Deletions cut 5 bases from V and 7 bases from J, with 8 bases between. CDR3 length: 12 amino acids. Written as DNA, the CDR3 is TGTGCCAGCAGTAGACTGCGCGGGGAGCTGTTTTTT. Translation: CASSRLRGELFF.

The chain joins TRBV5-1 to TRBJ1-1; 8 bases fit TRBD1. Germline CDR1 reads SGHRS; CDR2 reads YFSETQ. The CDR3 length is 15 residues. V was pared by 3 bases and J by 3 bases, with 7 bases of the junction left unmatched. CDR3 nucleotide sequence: TGCGCCAGCAGCTCCCAGACAGGGGCGGACACTGAAGCTTTCTTT. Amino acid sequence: CASSSQTGADTEAFF. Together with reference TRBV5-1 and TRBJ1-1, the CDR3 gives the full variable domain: KAGVTQTPRYLIKTRGQQVTLSCSPISGHRSVSWYQQTPGQGLQFLFEYFSETQRNKGNFPGRFSGRQFSNSRSEMNVSTLELGDSALYLCASSSQTGADTEAFFGQGTRLTVV.

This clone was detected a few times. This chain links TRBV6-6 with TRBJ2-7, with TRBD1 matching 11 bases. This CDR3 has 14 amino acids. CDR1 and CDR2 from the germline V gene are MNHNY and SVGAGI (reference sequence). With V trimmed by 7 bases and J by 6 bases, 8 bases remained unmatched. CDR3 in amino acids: CASNGGQGEREQYF. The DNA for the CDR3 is TGTGCCAGCAACGGGGGACAGGGGGAACGCGAGCAGTACTTC.

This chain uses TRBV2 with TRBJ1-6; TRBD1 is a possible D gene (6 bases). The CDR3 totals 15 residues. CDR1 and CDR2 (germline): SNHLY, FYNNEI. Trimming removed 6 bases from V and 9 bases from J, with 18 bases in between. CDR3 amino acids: CASRAGGAATSPLHF. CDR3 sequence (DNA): TGTGCCAGCAGGGCTGGGGGGGCGGCTACTTCACCCCTCCACTTT.

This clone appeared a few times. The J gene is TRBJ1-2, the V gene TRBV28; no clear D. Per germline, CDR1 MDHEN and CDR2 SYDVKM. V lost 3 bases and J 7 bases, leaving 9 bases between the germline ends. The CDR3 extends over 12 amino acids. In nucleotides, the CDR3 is TGTGCCAGCAGTTTGTATCTTGGTGGCTACACCTTC. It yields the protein CASSLYLGGYTF.

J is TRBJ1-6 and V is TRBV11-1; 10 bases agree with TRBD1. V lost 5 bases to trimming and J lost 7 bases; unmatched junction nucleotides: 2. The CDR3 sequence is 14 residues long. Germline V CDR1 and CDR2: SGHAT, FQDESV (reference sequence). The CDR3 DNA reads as TGTGCCAGCAGCCCGGGACAGGGGAATTCACCCCTCCACTTT. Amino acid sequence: CASSPGQGNSPLHF.

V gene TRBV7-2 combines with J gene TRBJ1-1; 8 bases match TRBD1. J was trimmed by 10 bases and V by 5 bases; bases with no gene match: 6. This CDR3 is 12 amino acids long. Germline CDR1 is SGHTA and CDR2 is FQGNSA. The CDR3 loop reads CASSPRQGRAFF. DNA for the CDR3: TGTGCCAGCAGCCCTAGACAGGGGCGAGCTTTCTTT.

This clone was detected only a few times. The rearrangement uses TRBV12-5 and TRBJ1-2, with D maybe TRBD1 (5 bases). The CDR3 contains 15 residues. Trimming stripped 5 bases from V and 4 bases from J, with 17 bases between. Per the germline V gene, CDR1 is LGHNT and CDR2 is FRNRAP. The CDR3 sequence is CASGPRQWGGYGYTF. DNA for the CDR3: TGTGCTAGTGGTCCACGACAGTGGGGTGGCTATGGCTACACCTTC.

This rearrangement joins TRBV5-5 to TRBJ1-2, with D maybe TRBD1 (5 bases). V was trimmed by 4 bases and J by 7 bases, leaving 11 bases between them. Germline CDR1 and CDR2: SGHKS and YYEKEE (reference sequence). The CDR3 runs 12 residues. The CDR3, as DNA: TGTGCCAGCAGCGCGCAAAGGGGTGGCTACACCTTC. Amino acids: CASSAQRGGYTF.

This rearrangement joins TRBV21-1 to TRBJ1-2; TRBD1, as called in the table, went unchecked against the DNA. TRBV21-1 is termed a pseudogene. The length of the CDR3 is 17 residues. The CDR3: CASSFGETGPFLYGYTF. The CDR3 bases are TGTGCCAGCAGCTTTGGAGAGACAGGGCCTTTTTTGTATGGCTACACCTTC.

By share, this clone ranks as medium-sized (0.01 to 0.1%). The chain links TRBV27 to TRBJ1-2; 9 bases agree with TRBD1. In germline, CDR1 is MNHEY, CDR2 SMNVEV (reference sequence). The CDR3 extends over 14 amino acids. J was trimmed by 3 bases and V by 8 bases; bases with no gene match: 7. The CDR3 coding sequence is TGTGCCAGCCGTACGACAGGGGGGCACTATGGCTACACCTTC. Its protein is CASRTTGGHYGYTF.

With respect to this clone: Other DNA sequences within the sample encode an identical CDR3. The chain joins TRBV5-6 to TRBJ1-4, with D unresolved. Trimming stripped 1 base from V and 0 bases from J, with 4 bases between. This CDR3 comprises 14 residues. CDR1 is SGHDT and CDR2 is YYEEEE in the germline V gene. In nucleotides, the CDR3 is TGTGCCAGCAGCTTGATCGCAACTAATGAAAAACTGTTTTTT. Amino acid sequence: CASSLIATNEKLFF. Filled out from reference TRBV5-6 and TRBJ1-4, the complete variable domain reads DAGVTQSPTHLIKTRGQQVTLRCSPKSGHDTVSWYQQALGQGPQFIFQYYEEEERQRGNFPDRFSGHQFPNYSSELNVNALLLGDSALYLCASSLIATNEKLFFGSGTQLSVL.

The CDR3 spells CAWNRRGAFRAFF. The CDR3 DNA sequence: TGTGCCTGGAATCGGCGGGGGGCGTTCCGAGCTTTCTTT. V is TRBV30 and J is TRBJ1-1; TRBD1 is a possible D gene (6 bases). The V gene's germline CDR1 is GTSNPN and CDR2 SVGIG (reference sequence). Trimming took off 4 bases at V and 10 bases at J, with 19 bases between the two ends. The CDR3 is 13 residues long.

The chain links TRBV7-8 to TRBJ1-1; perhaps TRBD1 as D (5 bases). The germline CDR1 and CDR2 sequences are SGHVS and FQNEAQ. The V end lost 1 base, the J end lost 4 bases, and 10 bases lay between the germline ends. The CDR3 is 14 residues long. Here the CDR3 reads CASSLGGIPTEAFF. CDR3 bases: TGTGCCAGCAGCTTAGGGGGCATCCCCACTGAAGCTTTCTTT.

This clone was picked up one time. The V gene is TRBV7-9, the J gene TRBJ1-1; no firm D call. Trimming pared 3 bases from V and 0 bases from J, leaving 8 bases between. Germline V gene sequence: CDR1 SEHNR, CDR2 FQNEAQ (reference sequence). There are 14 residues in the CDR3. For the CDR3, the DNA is TGTGCCAGCAGCTTCGGGAGCATGAACACTGAAGCTTTCTTT. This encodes CASSFGSMNTEAFF.

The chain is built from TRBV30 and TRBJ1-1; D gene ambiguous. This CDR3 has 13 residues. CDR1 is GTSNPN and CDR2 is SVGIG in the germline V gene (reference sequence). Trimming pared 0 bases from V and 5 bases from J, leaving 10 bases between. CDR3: CAWSVPGETEAFF. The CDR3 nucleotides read TGTGCCTGGAGTGTACCAGGAGAGACTGAAGCTTTCTTT.

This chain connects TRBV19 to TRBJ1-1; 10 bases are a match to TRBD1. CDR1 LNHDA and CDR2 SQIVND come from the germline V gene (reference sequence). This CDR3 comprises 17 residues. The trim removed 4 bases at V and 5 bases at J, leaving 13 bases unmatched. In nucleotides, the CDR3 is TGTGCCAGTAGTACCGAGTGGGACAGGGGAGTGGATACTGAAGCTTTCTTT. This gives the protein CASSTEWDRGVDTEAFF.

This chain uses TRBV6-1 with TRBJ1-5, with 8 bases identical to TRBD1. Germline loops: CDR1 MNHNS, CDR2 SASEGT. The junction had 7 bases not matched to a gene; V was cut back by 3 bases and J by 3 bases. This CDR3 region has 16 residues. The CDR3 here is CASSEVVTGVNQPQHF. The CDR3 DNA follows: TGTGCCAGCAGTGAGGTTGTGACAGGGGTCAATCAGCCCCAGCATTTT.

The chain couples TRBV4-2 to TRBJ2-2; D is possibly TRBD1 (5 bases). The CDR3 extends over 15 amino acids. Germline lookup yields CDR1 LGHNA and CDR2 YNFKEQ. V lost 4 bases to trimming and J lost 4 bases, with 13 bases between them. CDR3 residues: CASSPRVSTTGELFF. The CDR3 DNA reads TGTGCCAGCAGCCCCAGGGTTTCGACCACCGGGGAGCTGTTTTTT.

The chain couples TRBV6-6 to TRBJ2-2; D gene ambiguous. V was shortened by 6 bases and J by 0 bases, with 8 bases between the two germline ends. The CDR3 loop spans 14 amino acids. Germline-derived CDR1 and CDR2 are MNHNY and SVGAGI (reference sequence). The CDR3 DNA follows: TGTGCCAGCAGGAAGACCGCGAACACCGGGGAGCTGTTTTTT. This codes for CASRKTANTGELFF.

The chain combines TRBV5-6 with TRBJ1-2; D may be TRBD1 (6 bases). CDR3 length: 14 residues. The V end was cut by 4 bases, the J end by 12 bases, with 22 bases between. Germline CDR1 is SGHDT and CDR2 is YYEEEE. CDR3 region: CASSKGGDRGVNTF. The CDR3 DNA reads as TGTGCCAGCAGCAAGGGGGGTGACCGGGGGGTAAACACCTTC.

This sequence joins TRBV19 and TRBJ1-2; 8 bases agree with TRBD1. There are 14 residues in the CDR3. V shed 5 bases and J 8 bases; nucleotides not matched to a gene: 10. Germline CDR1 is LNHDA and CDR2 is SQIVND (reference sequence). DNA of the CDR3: TGTGCCAGTAGTCCACTATCGGGACAGGCCGGCTACACCTTC. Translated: CASSPLSGQAGYTF. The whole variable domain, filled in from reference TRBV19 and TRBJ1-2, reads DGGITQSPKYLFRKEGQNVTLSCEQNLNHDAMYWYRQDPGQGLRLIYYSQIVNDFQKGDIAEGYSVSREKKESFPLTVTSAQKNPTAFYLCASSPLSGQAGYTFGSGTRLTVV.

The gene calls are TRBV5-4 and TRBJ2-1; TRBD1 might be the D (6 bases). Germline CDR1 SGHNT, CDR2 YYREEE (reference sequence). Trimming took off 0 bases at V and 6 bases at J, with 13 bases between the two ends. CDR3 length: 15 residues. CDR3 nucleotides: TGTGCCAGCAGCTTGGTGGGACAAGGAACCAATGAGCAGTTCTTC. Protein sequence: CASSLVGQGTNEQFF.